This is a list of T cell receptor beta chains from one sample in a study of cytomegalovirus exposure and HLA in healthy donors. Assay used: immunoSEQ multiplex PCR; TCRdb lists only in-frame clones, some missing. This table holds 200,000 or so clones, 84% found once. Material: PBMCs. These receptors all come from a boy aged 5-17 years in good health and CMV-seronegative. The CDR3 runs from the conserved cysteine through the conserved F or W. Each record gives: clone size, J gene, V gene, D gene, CDR3 DNA, CDR3 protein. The D gene is left open where the match is weak. Size is omitted from some rows. Given values are once, few, many or a class for expanded clones.

abundance: -; j_gene: TRBJ1-5; v_gene: TRBV11-2; d_gene: -; CDR3nt: TGTGCCAGCAGCTCTTACAGTAATCAGCCCCAGCATTTT; CDR3aa: CASSSYSNQPQHF
abundance: -; j_gene: TRBJ1-2; v_gene: TRBV7-6; d_gene: TRBD1; CDR3nt: TGTGCCAGCAGCTCCAGGGGGCGGGATGGCTACACCTTC; CDR3aa: CASSSRGRDGYTF
abundance: -; j_gene: TRBJ2-6; v_gene: TRBV7-3; d_gene: -; CDR3nt: TGTGCCAGCAGCATCGACATGTCTGGGGCCAACGTCCTGACTTTC; CDR3aa: CASSIDMSGANVLTF
abundance: -; j_gene: TRBJ2-2; v_gene: TRBV5-4; d_gene: -; CDR3nt: TGTGCCAGCACCCCCGGAGGCGAGTACACCGGGGAGCTGTTTTTT; CDR3aa: CASTPGGEYTGELFF
abundance: -; j_gene: TRBJ1-2; v_gene: TRBV6-1; d_gene: -; CDR3nt: TGTGCCAGCAGTGAAAGAATAACATCCCACTACACCTTC; CDR3aa: CASSERITSHYTF
abundance: -; j_gene: TRBJ1-3; v_gene: TRBV2; d_gene: TRBD1; CDR3nt: TGTGCCAGCAGTGAAAGGACAGGGAAGGGTGTCTCTGGAAACACCATATATTTT; CDR3aa: CASSERTGKGVSGNTIYF
abundance: -; j_gene: TRBJ1-4; v_gene: TRBV28; d_gene: TRBD1; CDR3nt: TGTGCCAGCAGTGAACAGGGGCGTGAAAAACTGTTTTTT; CDR3aa: CASSEQGREKLFF
abundance: -; j_gene: TRBJ1-4; v_gene: TRBV5-5; d_gene: TRBD1; CDR3nt: TGTGCCAGCAGCCCCCAGGGGGGCGTAGGTGAAAAACTGTTTTTT; CDR3aa: CASSPQGGVGEKLFF
abundance: -; j_gene: TRBJ2-7; v_gene: TRBV10-1; d_gene: TRBD1; CDR3nt: TGCGCCAGCAGTAGGGGACAGGGACCCTACGAGCAGTACTTC; CDR3aa: CASSRGQGPYEQYF
abundance: -; j_gene: TRBJ2-7; v_gene: TRBV2; d_gene: TRBD1; CDR3nt: TGTGCCAGCAGTGAGGGGGGATGGACAGGGAAAAAGGGAAGCTCCTACGAGCAGTACTTC; CDR3aa: CASSEGGWTGKKGSSYEQYF
abundance: few; j_gene: TRBJ1-1; v_gene: TRBV30; d_gene: -; CDR3nt: TGTGCCTGGAGCCCGACAGGTGAAGCTTTCTTT; CDR3aa: CAWSPTGEAFF
abundance: -; j_gene: TRBJ2-3; v_gene: TRBV7-9; d_gene: -; CDR3nt: TGTGCCAGCAGCTTAGCCCCAGGGATCACAGATACGCAGTATTTT; CDR3aa: CASSLAPGITDTQYF
abundance: few; j_gene: TRBJ2-1; v_gene: TRBV5-1; d_gene: -; CDR3nt: TGCGCCAGCAGCGCCTTACTAGCCCGGTACAATGAGCAGTTCTTC; CDR3aa: CASSALLARYNEQFF
abundance: -; j_gene: TRBJ2-7; v_gene: TRBV5-7; d_gene: -; CDR3nt: TGTGCCAGCAGCTTGCCGGGAACTCGCTCCTTCTACGAGCAGTACTTC; CDR3aa: CASSLPGTRSFYEQYF
abundance: -; j_gene: TRBJ2-7; v_gene: TRBV7-9; d_gene: -; CDR3nt: TGTGCCAGCAGCTTGGGAACAGGGTACTACGAGCAGTACTTC; CDR3aa: CASSLGTGYYEQYF
abundance: -; j_gene: TRBJ2-7; v_gene: TRBV4-1; d_gene: TRBD1; CDR3nt: TGCGCCAGCAGCCCAAGACAGGGAAGGGCCGAGCAGTACTTC; CDR3aa: CASSPRQGRAEQYF
abundance: -; j_gene: TRBJ2-1; v_gene: TRBV4-3; d_gene: TRBD2; CDR3nt: TGCGCCAGCAGCCACTCCGCAGGAACCAGACTAGCGCGGGGGGCCAGCCATGAGCAGTTCTTC; CDR3aa: CASSHSAGTRLARGASHEQFF
abundance: few; j_gene: TRBJ1-5; v_gene: TRBV10-3; d_gene: -; CDR3nt: TGTGCCATCAAGGAGGAGGGCCATCAGCCCCAGCATTTT; CDR3aa: CAIKEEGHQPQHF
abundance: few; j_gene: TRBJ1-2; v_gene: TRBV6-1; d_gene: -; CDR3nt: TGTGCCAGCAGTGAAAATCAGTTCTATGGCTACACCTTC; CDR3aa: CASSENQFYGYTF
abundance: -; j_gene: TRBJ2-7; v_gene: TRBV7-9; d_gene: -; CDR3nt: TGTGCCAGCAGCTTACGTGCAGGTCCGGACGAGCAGTACTTC; CDR3aa: CASSLRAGPDEQYF
abundance: -; j_gene: TRBJ1-5; v_gene: TRBV7-9; d_gene: TRBD1; CDR3nt: TGTGCCAGCAGCCGGACAGGGGATCAGCCCCAGCATTTT; CDR3aa: CASSRTGDQPQHF
abundance: -; j_gene: TRBJ1-4; v_gene: TRBV5-1; d_gene: TRBD1; CDR3nt: TGCGCCAGCAGCCCCGGACAGGGAGAAAAACTGTTTTTT; CDR3aa: CASSPGQGEKLFF
abundance: -; j_gene: TRBJ2-1; v_gene: TRBV29-1; d_gene: TRBD1; CDR3nt: TGCAGCGTACTTATAGACAGGGGTTATGAGCAGTTCTTC; CDR3aa: CSVLIDRGYEQFF
abundance: -; j_gene: TRBJ2-7; v_gene: TRBV20-1; d_gene: -; CDR3nt: TGCAGTGCTGGTTTAGCGCAGTACTTC; CDR3aa: CSAGLAQYF
abundance: -; j_gene: TRBJ2-3; v_gene: TRBV27; d_gene: -; CDR3nt: TGTGCCAGCAGTCCCTGGACTCCGGTCATGAGCACAGATACGCAGTATTTT; CDR3aa: CASSPWTPVMSTDTQYF
abundance: few; j_gene: TRBJ1-3; v_gene: TRBV10-2; d_gene: -; CDR3nt: TGCGCCAGCAGTCCGGGGACTACTGGAAACACCATATATTTT; CDR3aa: CASSPGTTGNTIYF
abundance: -; j_gene: TRBJ1-5; v_gene: TRBV6-5; d_gene: TRBD1; CDR3nt: TGTGCCAGCAGCCGGGACAGGGACCAGCCCCAGCATTTT; CDR3aa: CASSRDRDQPQHF
abundance: -; j_gene: TRBJ2-3; v_gene: TRBV5-1; d_gene: -; CDR3nt: TGCGCCAGCAGCTTGGAGGGCGGGGGCACAGATACGCAGTATTTT; CDR3aa: CASSLEGGGTDTQYF
abundance: -; j_gene: TRBJ2-3; v_gene: TRBV11-3; d_gene: -; CDR3nt: TGTGCCAGCAGCTTAGGAGGGGGAGAGGGCACAGATACGCAGTATTTT; CDR3aa: CASSLGGGEGTDTQYF
abundance: -; j_gene: TRBJ2-2; v_gene: TRBV10-3; d_gene: -; CDR3nt: TGTGCCTCCCGGGTTGGTGTCAGCCCCGGGGAGCTGTTTTTT; CDR3aa: CASRVGVSPGELFF
abundance: -; j_gene: TRBJ2-7; v_gene: TRBV5-7; d_gene: TRBD1; CDR3nt: TGTGCCAGCAGCTTGGGGACAGGGATTAAACGGAACGAGCAGTACTTC; CDR3aa: CASSLGTGIKRNEQYF
abundance: -; j_gene: TRBJ2-7; v_gene: TRBV2; d_gene: -; CDR3nt: TGTGCCAGCAGTGAACGGGGTCTCTACGAGCAGTACTTC; CDR3aa: CASSERGLYEQYF
abundance: -; j_gene: TRBJ2-4; v_gene: TRBV5-4; d_gene: TRBD1; CDR3nt: TGTGCCAGCAGCCCGGGACAGGTGAAAAACATTCAGTACTTC; CDR3aa: CASSPGQVKNIQYF
abundance: -; j_gene: TRBJ2-7; v_gene: TRBV10-3; d_gene: -; CDR3nt: TGTGCCATCAGTTCGTACGGTGGCTACGAGCAGTACTTC; CDR3aa: CAISSYGGYEQYF
abundance: -; j_gene: TRBJ1-2; v_gene: TRBV30; d_gene: -; CDR3nt: TGTGCCTGGAGTGTACGAGGGTATGGCTACACCTTC; CDR3aa: CAWSVRGYGYTF
abundance: -; j_gene: TRBJ1-2; v_gene: TRBV5-6; d_gene: TRBD1; CDR3nt: TGTGCCAGCAGTCCCACCGGGACAGGGGGCTTTGACTACACCTTC; CDR3aa: CASSPTGTGGFDYTF
abundance: -; j_gene: TRBJ1-2; v_gene: TRBV7-2; d_gene: -; CDR3nt: TGTGCCAGCAGCTTAGAATTGGGCAGGGTTACCTATGGCTACACCTTC; CDR3aa: CASSLELGRVTYGYTF
abundance: -; j_gene: TRBJ2-1; v_gene: TRBV2; d_gene: TRBD1; CDR3nt: TGTGCCAGCAGTGAAGACGGGACAGGGATCGATGAGCAGTTCTTC; CDR3aa: CASSEDGTGIDEQFF
abundance: -; j_gene: TRBJ2-2; v_gene: TRBV7-2; d_gene: TRBD2; CDR3nt: TGTGCCAGCAGCTTAGCCCGCGGCTCGAGGACTAGCGGGGGGCTTATCGGGGAGCTGTTTTTT; CDR3aa: CASSLARGSRTSGGLIGELFF
abundance: -; j_gene: TRBJ2-2; v_gene: TRBV4-3; d_gene: TRBD1; CDR3nt: TGCGCCAGCAGCCATCCTCGAGGGACAGCGGACACCGGGGAGCTGTTTTTT; CDR3aa: CASSHPRGTADTGELFF
abundance: -; j_gene: TRBJ1-2; v_gene: TRBV28; d_gene: TRBD1; CDR3nt: TGTGCCAGCCTTTGGACAGGTGGCCCTAACTATGGCTACACCTTC; CDR3aa: CASLWTGGPNYGYTF
abundance: -; j_gene: TRBJ1-2; v_gene: TRBV5-4; d_gene: -; CDR3nt: TGTGCCAGCAGCTTTCACAGTGCCTCTAACTATGGCTACACCTTC; CDR3aa: CASSFHSASNYGYTF
abundance: -; j_gene: TRBJ2-7; v_gene: TRBV28; d_gene: TRBD1; CDR3nt: TGTGCCAGCAAGACAGGGGGCGGGCAGTACTTC; CDR3aa: CASKTGGGQYF
abundance: -; j_gene: TRBJ2-7; v_gene: TRBV5-8; d_gene: TRBD1; CDR3nt: TGTGCCAGCAGCAAGACAGGGGGCGAGGGATACGAGCAGTACTTC; CDR3aa: CASSKTGGEGYEQYF
abundance: -; j_gene: TRBJ2-7; v_gene: TRBV7-2; d_gene: TRBD1; CDR3nt: TGTGCCAGCAGCCCTCGGGACAGGGGTGCCCTATTCTACGAGCAGTACTTC; CDR3aa: CASSPRDRGALFYEQYF
abundance: -; j_gene: TRBJ2-3; v_gene: TRBV9; d_gene: TRBD2; CDR3nt: TGTGCCAGCAGCGTAGCTGAGCGGGGGGCCGGAGATACGCAGTATTTT; CDR3aa: CASSVAERGAGDTQYF
abundance: few; j_gene: TRBJ1-5; v_gene: TRBV2; d_gene: TRBD1; CDR3nt: TGTGCCAGCAGGGGACAGGGCGATCAGCCCCAGCATTTT; CDR3aa: CASRGQGDQPQHF
abundance: -; j_gene: TRBJ1-1; v_gene: TRBV5-6; d_gene: -; CDR3nt: TGTGCCAGCAGCTTGATTACAGGGAGTGGGAACACTGAAGCTTTCTTT; CDR3aa: CASSLITGSGNTEAFF